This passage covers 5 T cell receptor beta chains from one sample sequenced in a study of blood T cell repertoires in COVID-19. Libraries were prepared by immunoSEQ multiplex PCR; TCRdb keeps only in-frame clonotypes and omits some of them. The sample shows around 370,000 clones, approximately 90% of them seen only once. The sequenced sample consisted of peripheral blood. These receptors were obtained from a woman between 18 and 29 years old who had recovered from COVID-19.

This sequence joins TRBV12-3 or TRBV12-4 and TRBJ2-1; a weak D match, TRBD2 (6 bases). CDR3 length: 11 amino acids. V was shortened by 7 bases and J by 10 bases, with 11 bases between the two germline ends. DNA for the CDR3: TGTGCCAGCACCGCAGGGAGGGAGCAGTTCTTC. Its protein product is CASTAGREQFF.

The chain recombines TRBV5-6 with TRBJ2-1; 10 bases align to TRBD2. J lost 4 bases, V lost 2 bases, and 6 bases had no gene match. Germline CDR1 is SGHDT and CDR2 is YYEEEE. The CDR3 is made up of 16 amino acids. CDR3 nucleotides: TGTGCCAGCAGCTTTCCGACTAGCGGGTCTTACAATGAGCAGTTCTTC. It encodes CASSFPTSGSYNEQFF. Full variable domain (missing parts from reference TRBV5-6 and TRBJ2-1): DAGVTQSPTHLIKTRGQQVTLRCSPKSGHDTVSWYQQALGQGPQFIFQYYEEEERQRGNFPDRFSGHQFPNYSSELNVNALLLGDSALYLCASSFPTSGSYNEQFFGPGTRLTVL.

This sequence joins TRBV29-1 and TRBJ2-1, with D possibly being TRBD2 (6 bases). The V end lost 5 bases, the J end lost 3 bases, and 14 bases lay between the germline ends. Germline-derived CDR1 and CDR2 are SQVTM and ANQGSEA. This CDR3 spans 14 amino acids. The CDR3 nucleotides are TGCAGCGTTTTTGGGGACTGGTTCTACAATGAGCAGTTCTTC. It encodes CSVFGDWFYNEQFF.

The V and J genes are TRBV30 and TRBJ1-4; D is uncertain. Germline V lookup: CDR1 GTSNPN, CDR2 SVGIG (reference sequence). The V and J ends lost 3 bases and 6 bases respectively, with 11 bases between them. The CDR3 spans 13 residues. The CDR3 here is CAWRARGHEKLFF. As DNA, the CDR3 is TGTGCCTGGAGAGCCCGAGGGCATGAAAAACTGTTTTTT. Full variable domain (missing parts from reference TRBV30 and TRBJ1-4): SQTIHQWPATLVQPVGSPLSLECTVEGTSNPNLYWYRQAAGRGLQLLFYSVGIGQISSEVPQNLSASRPQDRQFILSSKKLLLSDSGFYLCAWRARGHEKLFFGSGTQLSVL.

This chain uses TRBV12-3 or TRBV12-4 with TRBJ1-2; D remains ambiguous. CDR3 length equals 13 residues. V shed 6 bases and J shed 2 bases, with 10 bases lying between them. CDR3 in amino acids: CASSPRRNYGYTF. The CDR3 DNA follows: TGTGCCAGCAGCCCCCGGCGGAACTATGGCTACACCTTC.